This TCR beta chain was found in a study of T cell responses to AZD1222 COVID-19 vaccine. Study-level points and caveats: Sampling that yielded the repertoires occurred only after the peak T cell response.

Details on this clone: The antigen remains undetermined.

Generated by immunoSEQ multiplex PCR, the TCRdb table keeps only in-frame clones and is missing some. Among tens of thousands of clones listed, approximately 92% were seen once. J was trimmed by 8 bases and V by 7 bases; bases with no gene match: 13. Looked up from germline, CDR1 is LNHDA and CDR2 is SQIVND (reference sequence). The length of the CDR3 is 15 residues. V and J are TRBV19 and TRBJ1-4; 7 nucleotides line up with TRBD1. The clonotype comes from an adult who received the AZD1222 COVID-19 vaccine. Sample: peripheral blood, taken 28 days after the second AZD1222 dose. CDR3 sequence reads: CASTRERGLGEKLFF. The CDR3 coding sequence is TGTGCCAGTACCAGAGAAAGGGGGCTCGGGGAAAAACTGTTTTTT.